Listed here is a single TCR beta chain. As yet, its antigen is unknown. TCRdb's copy holds only in-frame clones and misses some; the assay was immunoSEQ multiplex PCR. In the table there are tens of thousands of clones, 82% of which are singletons. The sample comes from a study of memory CD4+ T cells and cytomegalovirus serostatus. General study results and limits: Suggested: most of the CMV-linked TCR signature lies in CD4+ memory cells. About 40% of the roughly 160 known CMV-associated TCRbeta sequences appeared in CD4+ memory. Median bootstrapped AUC for CMV status was approximately 0.95 originally, about 0.9 US-trained.

Single viable CD3+CD4+CD8-CD45RO+ cells were sorted as the memory CD4+ T cells. Serum IgG to CMV pp150, pp28, p38 and p52 defined serostatus. The CDR3 is 17 amino acids. Per germline, CDR1 SGHTA and CDR2 FQGNSA. Trimming took off 2 bases at V and 6 bases at J, with 22 bases between the two ends. This receptor was obtained from an adult in good health and CMV-seronegative. The sample was memory CD4+ T cells from blood. The chain has TRBV7-2 and TRBJ1-1; unclear D gene. The CDR3: CASSLSVLTTLGPEAFF. For the CDR3, the DNA is TGTGCCAGCAGCTTATCTGTCCTCACCACACTCGGGCCTGAAGCTTTCTTT.